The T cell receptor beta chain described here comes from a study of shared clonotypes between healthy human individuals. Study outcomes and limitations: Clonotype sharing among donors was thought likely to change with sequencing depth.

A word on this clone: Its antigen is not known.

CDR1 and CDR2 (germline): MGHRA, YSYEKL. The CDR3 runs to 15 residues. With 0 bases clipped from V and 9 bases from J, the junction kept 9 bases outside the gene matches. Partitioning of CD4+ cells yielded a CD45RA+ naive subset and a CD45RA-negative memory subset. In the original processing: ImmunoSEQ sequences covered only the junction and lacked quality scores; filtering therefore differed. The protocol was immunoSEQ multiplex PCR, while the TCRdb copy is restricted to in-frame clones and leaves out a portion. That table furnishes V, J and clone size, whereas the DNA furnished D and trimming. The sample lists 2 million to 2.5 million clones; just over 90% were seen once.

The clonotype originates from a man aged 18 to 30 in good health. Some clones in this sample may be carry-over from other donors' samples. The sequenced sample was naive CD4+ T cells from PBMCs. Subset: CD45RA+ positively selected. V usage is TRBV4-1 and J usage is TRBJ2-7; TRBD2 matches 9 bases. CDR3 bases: TGCGCCAGCAGCCAAGATGCGGGAGGGCCAGGCGGGCAGTACTTC. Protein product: CASSQDAGGPGGQYF.